A selection of T cell receptor beta chains follows, all from one sample in a study of blood T cell repertoires in COVID-19. Sequencing used immunoSEQ multiplex PCR; TCRdb keeps in-frame clones, though not all of them. The sample includes over 75,000 clones, about 90% of them seen just once. Input material: peripheral blood. The receptors derive from a human donor with COVID-19, enrolled during active disease. The donor label of this sample is uncertain. The conserved cysteine and the conserved F or W are not part of the CDR3 here.

TRBV5-1	TRBJ2-5	ASSSTGTETQY
TRBV27	TRBJ1-3	ASSPRQGYSGNTIY
TRBV5-1	TRBJ2-2	ASSLGTVGELF
TRBV24-1	TRBJ2-1	ATSDLADSGYNEQF
TRBV5-6	TRBJ1-2	ASSLVGAGYGYT
TRBV7-3	TRBJ2-1	ASSDGQGAGEQF
TRBV19	TRBJ1-4	ASSNLLQGANEKLF
TRBV27	TRBJ2-1	ASSLRGNRGLASSYNEQF
TRBV30	TRBJ1-3	AWSVPGTVSGNTIY
TRBV10-3	TRBJ2-1	AISESRTDSPGGQF
TRBV7-6	TRBJ1-5	ASSLEAGNNNQPQH
TRBV5-5	TRBJ2-1	ASSQGLAEQF
TRBV11-2	TRBJ2-7	ASSARTGRAEQY
TRBV9	TRBJ2-1	ASSVLIRGQGNSEQF
TRBV9	TRBJ2-1	ASSLTSDYEQF
TRBV6-5	TRBJ1-2	ASSYYGGYGYT
TRBV15	TRBJ2-7	ATSRVHQKEEQY
TRBV25-1	TRBJ2-3	ASSESQSAGRMADTQY
TRBV30	TRBJ2-6	AWAVGANVLT
TRBV12-3/TRBV12-4	TRBJ1-1	ASSFDMNTEAF
TRBV3-1/TRBV3-2	TRBJ1-3	ATGTTGNTIY
TRBV11-2	TRBJ1-1	ASSLRRGVNTEAF
TRBV18	TRBJ2-3	ASSSTGGPDTQY
TRBV7-6	TRBJ2-5	ASSLAPAGAGAGETQY
TRBV25-1	TRBJ1-5	ASSESTGRQPQH
TRBV12-2	TRBJ2-7	ASRPLGQGVTGYEQY
TRBV6-1	TRBJ1-5	ASSEQQPQH
TRBV7-7	TRBJ2-3	ASSLGLAGGTDTQY
TRBV18	TRBJ2-7	ASAQGARSYEQY
TRBV5-6	TRBJ1-2	ASSFVLTALYGYT
TRBV2	TRBJ1-4	ASSEVTGVGEKLF
TRBV28	TRBJ2-5	ASSSRQTGGMEETQY
TRBV2	TRBJ2-7	ASSGGTSGKSSYEQY
TRBV6-1	TRBJ1-3	ASSEAADSGNTIY
TRBV5-6	TRBJ2-7	ASSFTGGGYEQY
TRBV24-1	TRBJ2-4	ATSDFRGLLAKNIQY
TRBV4-1	TRBJ2-2	ASSQGGAGENTGELF
TRBV11-1	TRBJ1-2	ASSLTGEFGYT
TRBV18	TRBJ1-5	ASSLPGNQPQH
TRBV5-4	TRBJ2-7	ASSLGRDSSYEQY
TRBV5-4	TRBJ1-6	ASSLQQGFSPLH
TRBV19	TRBJ1-4	ASTVTGANEKLF
TRBV28	TRBJ1-3	ASSLSRGDTIY
TRBV7-9	TRBJ2-7	ASSMGQPYEQY
TRBV5-1	TRBJ2-2	ASGADPDRANTGELF